The 29 T cell receptor beta chains below come from one sample, sequenced in a study of T-cell reconstitution after alpha-beta-depleted transplantation in children (dated by TCRdb to the mid-2010s). In the paper's terms, the treatment or condition label means: allogeneic hematopoietic cell transplantation with graft depleted of TCRalphabeta T cells and CD19 B cells. Preparation of the library involved PCR. The sequencer listed for this sample is Illumina HiSeq 2500. TCR library preparation used molecular barcoding, with unique molecular identifiers applied to normalize quantification of the TCRbeta repertoire. The public sequencing data were trimmed at Q25 with fastp and processed into clonotypes with MiXCR by TCRdb, which kept only in-frame beta chains. For every CDR3 protein sequence, its rows merge into one entry that carries the most common genes and DNA. This sample gives 450,000 to 700,000 distinct CDR3 sequences in total; over 20% of them show up just once. The ten largest make up around a third of the sample.

This specimen was PBMCs, taken before TCRalphabeta/CD19-depleted stem cell transplant. All receptors derive from a boy under three years old with Wiskott-Aldrich syndrome, due to receive a stem cell transplant.

This rearrangement joins TRBV19 to TRBJ1-1; 7 positions agree with TRBD1. The CDR3 is made up of 14 amino acids. The germline CDR1 and CDR2 sequences are LNHDA and SQIVND (reference sequence). The V segment lost 3 bases and the J segment 1 base; nucleotides outside the gene matches: 2. The DNA for the CDR3 is TGTGCCAGTAGTATGCGACAGGGGAACACTGAAGCTTTCTTT. Translated: CASSMRQGNTEAFF.

The chain couples TRBV29-1 to TRBJ2-5, with D hard to call. The CDR3 consists of 13 residues. Trimming pared 4 bases from V and 1 base from J, leaving 10 bases between. CDR1 and CDR2 (germline): SQVTM, ANQGSEA. CDR3 sequence reads: CSVVESLQETQYF. DNA for the CDR3: TGCAGCGTTGTGGAGAGTCTCCAAGAGACCCAGTACTTC. The variable domain in full, completed from reference TRBV29-1 and TRBJ2-5, reads SAVISQKPSRDICQRGTSLTIQCQVDSQVTMMFWYRQQPGQSLTLIATANQGSEATYESGFVIDKFPISRPNLTFSTLTVSNMSPEDSSIYLCSVVESLQETQYFGPGTRLLVL.

In the case of this clonotype: Germline is not matched at one junction end, which may reflect a read error. V is TRBV12-3 or TRBV12-4 and J is TRBJ2-1; TRBD1 is a possible D gene (6 bases). CDR3 length: 16 residues. Here the CDR3 reads CASTHSPGAKYNQQFF. The CDR3 DNA follows: TGTGCCAGCACCCACAGCCCAGGGGCCAAGTACAATCAGCAGTTCTTC.

This rearrangement joins TRBV12-3 or TRBV12-4 to TRBJ2-7, with a possible D match to TRBD1 (5 bases). Trimming cost V 7 bases and J 7 bases, with 14 bases left between them. This CDR3 spans 12 amino acids. The CDR3 region has the DNA TGTGCCAGCAACCCAGGGTTAGGGGAGCAGTACTTC. Its translation is CASNPGLGEQYF.

This clonotype was picked up a small number of times. This chain joins TRBV5-1 and TRBJ2-1; possibly TRBD1 or TRBD2 for D (5 bases each). The CDR3 is 13 amino acids. Germline assignment: CDR1 SGHRS and CDR2 YFSETQ. V lost 0 bases and J 8 bases, leaving 9 bases between the germline ends. The CDR3 loop reads CASSLGSGHEQFF. The DNA of the CDR3 is TGCGCCAGCAGCTTGGGTTCGGGACATGAGCAGTTCTTC.

The rearrangement uses TRBV4-1 and TRBJ2-3; unclear D gene. This CDR3 has 14 residues. V dropped 4 bases and J dropped 4 bases, with 12 bases sitting between them. Looked up from germline, CDR1 is MGHRA and CDR2 is YSYEKL. DNA for the CDR3: TGCGCCAGCAGCCCGCAGTTGGCGGCAGATACGCAGTATTTT. Amino acids: CASSPQLAADTQYF.

V gene TRBV20-1 combines with J gene TRBJ2-2, with 8 bases identical to TRBD2. The CDR3 has 14 residues. CDR1 DFQATT and CDR2 SNEGSKA come from the germline V gene (reference sequence). V shed 3 bases, J shed 6 bases, and the junction held 6 bases outside the gene matches. CDR3 sequence reads: CSASLAGLSGELFF. The CDR3 nucleotides read TGCAGTGCTAGCTTAGCGGGATTGTCCGGGGAGCTGTTTTTT.

V gene TRBV20-1 combines with J gene TRBJ1-1, with 7 bases aligning to TRBD1. CDR1 and CDR2 from the germline V gene are DFQATT and SNEGSKA (reference sequence). Trimming at V came to 0 bases and at J to 7 bases, leaving 2 bases not matched to a gene. The CDR3 totals 12 residues. The CDR3 coding sequence is TGCAGTGCTAGAGAAACAGGGGATGAAGCTTTCTTT. Translation gives CSARETGDEAFF.

The chain joins TRBV5-1 to TRBJ2-3, with 9 bases aligning to TRBD1. V trimming: 3 bases; J trimming: 2 bases; junction bases outside the gene matches: 10. The CDR3 totals 17 residues. The germline V gene has CDR1 SGHRS and CDR2 YFSETQ. CDR3 sequence (DNA): TGCGCCAGCAGCTCAGGACAGGGGTTCGATGCCACAGATACGCAGTATTTT. Translated: CASSSGQGFDATDTQYF.

This clonotype was seen only a few times. This rearrangement joins TRBV21-1 to TRBJ1-1. TRBV21-1 is marked as a pseudogene. CDR3 length: 13 amino acids. The CDR3 nucleotides read TGTGCCAGCAGCACCGACGGGAACACTGAAGCTTTCTTT. Its protein product is CASSTDGNTEAFF.

V is TRBV20-1 and J is TRBJ2-3; 13 bases match TRBD2. V was pared by 6 bases and J by 4 bases, with 13 bases of the junction left unmatched. Germline V gene lookup returns CDR1 DFQATT and CDR2 SNEGSKA (reference sequence). The CDR3 has 17 residues. CDR3 bases: TGCAGTGCGACGAATCCTATTACTAGCGGGAGGGCAGATACGCAGTATTTT. Its protein is CSATNPITSGRADTQYF.

The rearrangement joins TRBV2 to TRBJ2-7, with 7 bases lining up with TRBD1. Losses at the gene ends were 2 bases for V and 9 bases for J; bases not matched to a gene: 10. CDR3 size: 14 residues. Per germline, CDR1 SNHLY and CDR2 FYNNEI. The CDR3 coding sequence is TGTGCCAGCAGTGAACGCAACAGGGGCCTAGGGCAGTACTTC. This translates into CASSERNRGLGQYF.

The chain is built from TRBV24-1 and TRBJ2-1; 10 nucleotides line up with TRBD2. Trimming took 4 bases from V and 4 from J; bases not matched to a gene: 6. The V gene's germline CDR1 is KGHDR and CDR2 SFDVKD. The CDR3 has 16 residues. The CDR3 loop reads CATSDQREGRYNEQFF. The DNA for the CDR3 is TGTGCCACCAGTGACCAGCGGGAGGGACGTTACAATGAGCAGTTCTTC.

The rearrangement links TRBV20-1 to TRBJ2-1; D is undetermined. Germline CDR1 is DFQATT and CDR2 is SNEGSKA (reference sequence). The CDR3 length is 13 residues. The CDR3 coding sequence is TGCAGCGTGTCGGATACCTCCTACAATGAGCAGTTCTTC. It yields the protein CSVSDTSYNEQFF.

This clonotype was recorded many times. The chain uses TRBV7-2 and TRBJ2-2; maybe TRBD1 (6 bases). The CDR3 contains 15 residues. Germline CDR1 is SGHTA and CDR2 is FQGNSA. Trimming pared 5 bases from V and 1 base from J, leaving 11 bases between. The CDR3, as DNA: TGTGCCAGCAGCCCTAGGGGGATGAACACCGGGGAGCTGTTTTTT. Its protein product is CASSPRGMNTGELFF.

This clonotype was seen only a few times. The J gene is TRBJ2-3, the V gene TRBV3-1; 9 nucleotides align to TRBD2. V lost 0 bases to trimming and J lost 2 bases; unmatched junction nucleotides: 3. The germline V gene has CDR1 LGHDT and CDR2 YNNKEL (reference sequence). The length of the CDR3 is 16 residues. The CDR3 sequence is CASSQDGLANTDTQYF. In nucleotides, the CDR3 is TGTGCCAGCAGCCAAGATGGACTAGCGAACACAGATACGCAGTATTTT.

The chain combines TRBV5-1 with TRBJ1-2; 10 nucleotides match TRBD1. The trim removed 4 bases at V and 5 bases at J, leaving 8 bases unmatched. From germline, CDR1 is SGHRS and CDR2 YFSETQ. The CDR3 has 15 amino acids. This chain's CDR3 is CASSAYGTGDYGYTF. The CDR3 DNA reads as TGCGCCAGCAGCGCTTACGGGACAGGGGATTATGGCTACACCTTC.

In this sample, this clonotype turned up a few times. The chain recombines TRBV28 with TRBJ1-5, with D maybe TRBD1 (5 bases). The ends were cut back, 4 bases at V and 0 bases at J, with 13 bases in the middle. The germline V gene encodes CDR1 MDHEN and CDR2 SYDVKM. The CDR3 has 16 residues. Here the CDR3 DNA reads TGTGCCAGCAGTTCCCCCGAGGGGTATAGCAATCAGCCCCAGCATTTT. Its protein is CASSSPEGYSNQPQHF. The full variable domain, in which reference TRBV28 and TRBJ1-5 provide the parts outside the CDR3, is DVKVTQSSRYLVKRTGEKVFLECVQDMDHENMFWYRQDPGLGLRLIYFSYDVKMKEKGDIPEGYSVSREKKERFSLILESASTNQTSMYLCASSSPEGYSNQPQHFGDGTRLSIL.

This clonotype came up many times. The chain combines TRBV6-5 with TRBJ2-1; D unclear. This CDR3 contains 14 residues. The germline V gene has CDR1 MNHEY and CDR2 SVGAGI. The V end lost 4 bases, the J end lost 1 base, and 8 bases lay between the germline ends. CDR3 amino acids: CASSLRVSYNEQFF. The CDR3 region has the DNA TGTGCCAGCAGTTTAAGGGTTTCCTACAATGAGCAGTTCTTC.

In this sample, this clonotype turned up once. This chain uses TRBV5-1 with TRBJ1-1; D gene unclear. Looked up from germline, CDR1 is SGHRS and CDR2 is YFSETQ. The ends were cut back, 3 bases at V and 1 base at J, with 13 bases in the middle. The CDR3 consists of 15 residues. For the CDR3, the DNA is TGCGCCAGCAGCTCGACACTACAGAGGAACACTGAAGCTTTCTTT. This sequence encodes CASSSTLQRNTEAFF.

The V gene is TRBV2, the J gene TRBJ2-5; D tentatively fits TRBD1 or TRBD2 (5 bases each). Trimming removed 2 bases at V and 4 bases at J, with 14 bases between. This CDR3 has 15 residues. Looked up from germline, CDR1 is SNHLY and CDR2 is FYNNEI. The CDR3 region has the DNA TGTGCCAGCAGTGAATCGGGACCCTCGGGAGAGACCCAGTACTTC. It specifies CASSESGPSGETQYF.

The J gene is TRBJ2-1, the V gene TRBV11-1, with TRBD2 matching 10 bases. J was trimmed by 2 bases and V by 1 base; bases with no gene match: 8. Germline CDR1 and CDR2: SGHAT and FQDESV (reference sequence). The CDR3 loop spans 18 amino acids. The DNA of the CDR3 is TGTGCCAGCAGCTTAGGTCTAGGACTAGCGGCCCCCTACAATGAGCAGTTCTTC. Amino acid sequence: CASSLGLGLAAPYNEQFF.

This clonotype was seen a handful of times. The chain carries TRBV7-2 and TRBJ2-1, with TRBD1 as a possible D gene (5 bases). CDR1 and CDR2 from the germline V gene are SGHTA and FQGNSA. The CDR3 extends over 13 amino acids. With 3 bases removed from V and 6 bases from J, the gap between germline ends came to 9 bases. CDR3 nucleotide sequence: TGTGCCAGCAGCTTCTTTCAGGGCAATGAGCAGTTCTTC. Its protein is CASSFFQGNEQFF.

Only a few counts were recorded for this clonotype. This CDR3 reads CASRRWTSGREETQYF. The CDR3 coding sequence is TGTGCCAGCAGAAGGTGGACTAGCGGGAGGGAAGAGACCCAGTACTTC. This chain joins TRBV6-2 or TRBV6-3 and TRBJ2-5; 15 bases fit TRBD2. The V gene's germline CDR1 is MNHEY and CDR2 SVGEGT. This CDR3 region has 16 residues. V shed 6 bases and J 3 bases; nucleotides not matched to a gene: 5.

This clonotype was seen repeatedly, ten times or more. The chain uses TRBV5-1 and TRBJ2-7; TRBD1 matches at 7 bases. The junction had 14 bases not matched to a gene; V was cut back by 4 bases and J by 7 bases. Germline CDR1 SGHRS, CDR2 YFSETQ. The length of the CDR3 is 15 residues. CDR3 coding DNA: TGCGCCAGCAGCACCGATGACAGGGCCCTACGGGAGCAGTACTTC. Translated, it gives CASSTDDRALREQYF.

The chain has TRBV29-1 and TRBJ2-3; the match to TRBD2 covers 14 bases. The CDR3 has 17 residues. Losses at the gene ends were 6 bases for V and 6 bases for J; bases not matched to a gene: 14. Germline-derived CDR1 and CDR2 are SQVTM and ANQGSEA. CDR3 bases: TGCAGCGTCCAGCCCGGGACTAGCGGGAGAGTGGGGGATACGCAGTATTTT. Protein sequence: CSVQPGTSGRVGDTQYF.

V gene TRBV5-1 combines with J gene TRBJ2-2; 7 positions match TRBD2. CDR1 is SGHRS and CDR2 is YFSETQ in the germline V gene. V was clipped by 5 bases and J by 5 bases; unmatched bases: 9. The CDR3 is made up of 15 amino acids. CDR3 bases: TGCGCCAGCAGGTTTCCCAGCGGGATGACCGGGGAGCTGTTTTTT. It translates to CASRFPSGMTGELFF.

The chain uses TRBV7-8 and TRBJ1-6; no clear D. CDR3 length: 14 residues. V lost 1 base and J lost 10, with 11 bases in between. Germline loops: CDR1 SGHVS, CDR2 FQNEAQ. The CDR3 nucleotides read TGTGCCAGCAGCTTAGAGACCCGGAGCTCACCCCTCCACTTT. The encoded protein is CASSLETRSSPLHF.

This clonotype turned up a few times. This chain joins TRBV5-1 and TRBJ2-1, with D uncertain. In germline, CDR1 is SGHRS, CDR2 YFSETQ. V was clipped by 4 bases and J by 3 bases, with 11 bases between them. This CDR3 is built from 14 residues. DNA for the CDR3: TGCGCCAGCAGCATAAGGGCAGGCTACAATGAGCAGTTCTTC. It yields the protein CASSIRAGYNEQFF.